The sequence of this T cell receptor beta chain was determined in a study of T cell responses to AZD1222 COVID-19 vaccine. General study results and limits: The donor group comprised mostly white British people and more females; the analysis possibly underestimated clonal diversity. Among vaccine-associated CD4 TCRs, coverage spanned spike, with dominance at 160-218 and 743-854. Only a handful of people who got AZD1222 tested seropositive at baseline.

To note about this clone: The target antigen is unknown.

TCRdb keeps only in-frame clones here, not all; method: immunoSEQ multiplex PCR. The data show about 150,000 clones, with 91% seen just once and over 1.1% held by the top ten. Germline assignment: CDR1 SGHAT and CDR2 FQNNGV. CDR3 length: 17 amino acids. V dropped 1 base and J dropped 0 bases, with 12 bases sitting between them. This chain joins TRBV11-2 and TRBJ2-2; D not certain. The sequence came from an adult in good health. Sample: peripheral blood, taken on day 0 of AZD1222 vaccination. CDR3 protein: CASSLGGWPTNTGELFF. Written as DNA, the CDR3 is TGTGCCAGCAGCTTAGGAGGCTGGCCAACGAACACCGGGGAGCTGTTTTTT. The full variable domain, in which reference TRBV11-2 and TRBJ2-2 provide the parts outside the CDR3, is EAGVAQSPRYKIIEKRQSVAFWCNPISGHATLYWYQQILGQGPKLLIQFQNNGVVDDSQLPKDRFSAERLKGVDSTLKIQPAKLEDSAVYLCASSLGGWPTNTGELFFGEGSRLTVL.